This T cell receptor beta chain was sequenced for a study of OX40 agonist ivuxolimab in advanced cancers. Study-wide background: Enrolled patients in dose escalation had cancers that were hepatocellular carcinoma, melanoma, renal cell or head and neck cancer. Study-wide points: Average numbers of expanded clones were greater in CD8+ T cells than in CD4+.

Sequencing used immunoSEQ multiplex PCR; TCRdb keeps in-frame clones, though not all of them. The table lists roughly 71,000 clones, 85% of them singletons. The sample holds a few counts of this clone. The antigen is unknown. The CDR3 covers 14 residues. Germline CDR1 reads PRHDT; CDR2 reads FYEKMQ (reference sequence). V gave up 0 bases and J gave up 0 bases, with 6 bases separating them. The sample here was CD4+ or CD8+ T cells sorted from blood, taken in a trial of the OX40 agonist ivuxolimab. The TCR originated in an adult with an advanced solid tumor such as melanoma, head and neck, liver or kidney cancer. V is TRBV13 and J is TRBJ2-7; the D is unclear. The CDR3 DNA sequence: TGTGCCAGCAGCTTAGGCAGATACTCCTACGAGCAGTACTTC. Its protein product is CASSLGRYSYEQYF.